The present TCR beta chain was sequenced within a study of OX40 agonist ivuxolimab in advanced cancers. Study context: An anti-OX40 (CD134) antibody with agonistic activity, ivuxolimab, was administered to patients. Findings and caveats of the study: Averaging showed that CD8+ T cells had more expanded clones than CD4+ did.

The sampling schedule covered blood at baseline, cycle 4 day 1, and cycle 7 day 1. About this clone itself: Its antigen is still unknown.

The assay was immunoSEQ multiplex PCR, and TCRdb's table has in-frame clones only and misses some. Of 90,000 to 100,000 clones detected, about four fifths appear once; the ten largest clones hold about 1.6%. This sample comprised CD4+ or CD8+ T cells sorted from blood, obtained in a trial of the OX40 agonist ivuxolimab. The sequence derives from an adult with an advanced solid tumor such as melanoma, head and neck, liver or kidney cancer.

CDR3 coding DNA: TGTGCCAGCAGCTTAGCGCCCAACACTGAAGCTTTCTTT. It specifies CASSLAPNTEAFF. The chain recombines TRBV7-6 with TRBJ1-1; D not certain. Germline V gene lookup returns CDR1 SGHVS and CDR2 FNYEAQ. Trimming removed 0 bases from V and 2 bases from J, with 4 bases in between. CDR3 size: 13 residues.